The 25 T cell receptor beta chains reported below all come from one sample, sequenced in a study of blood T cells in healthy people across ages. Alongside a J-beta primer mix, a sample-barcoded 5' primer served in a second PCR lasting roughly 6 to 11 cycles. Using its own MiXCR run on the 5' RACE reads, TCRdb lists one record per CDR3 protein. Of hundreds of thousands of distinct CDR3 sequences in the sample, roughly 25% were seen once. The data were also submitted as part of a second study, on T cells of mothers and their children.

Sequenced sample: blood. These receptor sequences come from a boy aged 5-17 years in good health.

This clonotype has at least ten counts. This chain connects TRBV5-1 to TRBJ2-7; D is perhaps TRBD1 (5 bases). Germline V CDR1 and CDR2: SGHRS, YFSETQ. Trimming removed 0 bases from V and 2 bases from J, with 6 bases in between. CDR3 length equals 13 residues. For the CDR3, the DNA is TGCGCCAGCAGCTTGGACAGGACCTACGAGCAGTACTTC. Amino acid sequence: CASSLDRTYEQYF.

This rearrangement joins TRBV28 to TRBJ1-1; 8 nucleotides match TRBD1. CDR1 is MDHEN and CDR2 is SYDVKM in the germline V gene. CDR3 size: 12 residues. V shed 2 bases, J shed 10 bases, and the junction held 3 bases outside the gene matches. CDR3 bases: TGTGCCAGCAGTTTACAGGGGGCAAGAGCTTTCTTT. This sequence encodes CASSLQGARAFF.

This sequence joins TRBV29-1 and TRBJ1-2; D is uncertain. Between the trimmed V and J ends, which lost 4 bases and 4 bases, there was a span of 10 bases. The CDR3 totals 12 residues. Germline lookup yields CDR1 SQVTM and CDR2 ANQGSEA. CDR3 loop: CSVAPASYGYTF. CDR3 nucleotide sequence: TGCAGCGTTGCCCCGGCCAGCTATGGCTACACCTTC.

The chain is built from TRBV3-1 and TRBJ1-2; no clear D. Trimming shortened V by 1 base and J by 8 bases, and 5 bases separated the two germline ends. Germline loops: CDR1 LGHDT, CDR2 YNNKEL (reference sequence). The CDR3 extends over 11 amino acids. The CDR3 reads CASSQGAGYTF. In DNA form, the CDR3 reads TGTGCCAGCAGCCAAGGGGCGGGCTACACCTTC.

This clonotype was recorded a few times. The chain has TRBV6-5 and TRBJ1-2; D not resolved. The germline V and J ends were trimmed by 0 bases and 7 bases, with 15 bases remaining between them. The CDR3 consists of 15 residues. The V gene's germline CDR1 is MNHEY and CDR2 SVGAGI. The CDR3 DNA reads TGTGCCAGCAGTTACTCGACATCTCTGACAAGTGGCTACACCTTC. Translating gives CASSYSTSLTSGYTF.

This clonotype was seen a handful of times. A read error may account for a junction end that differs from germline. The chain combines TRBV11-2 with TRBJ2-7, with 9 bases lining up with TRBD2. The CDR3 runs 12 residues. CDR1 and CDR2 from the germline V gene are SGHAT and FQNNGV. The CDR3 DNA is TGTGCCAGCGGCTTAGCGGGGGACGAGCAGTACTTC. Its protein is CASGLAGDEQYF.

This clonotype was recorded a few times. This chain joins TRBV4-3 and TRBJ1-2, with D tentatively TRBD1 (5 bases). The CDR3 runs to 15 residues. CDR1 and CDR2 (germline): LGHNA, YSLEER. The V and J ends lost 0 bases and 7 bases respectively, with 15 bases between them. The CDR3 sequence is CASSQDWDPRGGYTF. The CDR3 DNA follows: TGCGCCAGCAGCCAAGATTGGGACCCACGAGGTGGCTACACCTTC.

This clonotype was detected a few times. The rearrangement joins TRBV6-2 or TRBV6-3 to TRBJ1-1; no reliable D call. Trimming removed 5 bases from V and 1 base from J, with 17 bases in between. Germline assignment: CDR1 MNHEY and CDR2 SVGEGT. The CDR3 spans 16 residues. The CDR3 coding sequence is TGTGCCAGCAGTCAATTATGGTACAACGAGAACACTGAAGCTTTCTTT. Translated, it gives CASSQLWYNENTEAFF.

The chain is built from TRBV12-3 or TRBV12-4 and TRBJ2-7; 15 nucleotides agree with TRBD2. There are 16 residues in the CDR3. V was clipped by 5 bases and J by 2 bases; unmatched bases: 4. The CDR3 sequence: CASSPGTSGRPYEQYF. In DNA, the CDR3 is TGTGCCAGCAGTCCGGGGACTAGCGGGAGGCCCTACGAGCAGTACTTC.

The chain links TRBV5-1 to TRBJ2-7, with 7 bases matching TRBD1. With the DNA end fitting TRBJ2-1 better, the J assignment may be wrong. The CDR3 is made up of 14 amino acids. The germline V gene has CDR1 SGHRS and CDR2 YFSETQ. The CDR3 sequence is CASTTWDSYNEQFF. In nucleotides, the CDR3 is TGCGCCAGCACAACCTGGGACAGCTACAATGAGCAGTTCTTC.

This clonotype was seen a few times. The chain combines TRBV21-1 with TRBJ2-3. TRBV21-1 is a known pseudogene. The CDR3 totals 14 residues. CDR3 loop: CASILFLSTDTQYF. CDR3 DNA sequence: TGTGCCAGCATCCTATTTCTGAGCACAGATACGCAGTATTTT.

A single count supports this clonotype. The chain uses TRBV19 and TRBJ2-5; 9 bases match TRBD1. The end of the DNA fits TRBJ2-7 better, so the J call may be wrong. This CDR3 spans 14 amino acids. Germline V gene lookup returns CDR1 LNHDA and CDR2 SQIVND (reference sequence). CDR3 nucleotides: TGTGCCAGTAGCCAAGGGACAGGGAGCCACGAGCAGTACTTC. It is translated as CASSQGTGSHEQYF.

This clonotype showed up just once. The chain combines TRBV28 with TRBJ2-2, with TRBD1 matching 10 bases. Looked up from germline, CDR1 is MDHEN and CDR2 is SYDVKM. The CDR3 extends over 16 amino acids. The DNA for the CDR3 is TGTGTCACCATAAGACAGGGGGCGCGGGGCACCGGGGAGCTGTTTTTT. This codes for CVTIRQGARGTGELFF. The full variable domain, completed using reference TRBV28 and TRBJ2-2, is DVKVTQSSRYLVKRTGEKVFLECVQDMDHENMFWYRQDPGLGLRLIYFSYDVKMKEKGDIPEGYSVSREKKERFSLILESASTNQTSMYLCVTIRQGARGTGELFFGEGSRLTVL.

This clonotype was seen more than once but under ten times. The rearrangement uses TRBV7-8 and TRBJ2-3, with 8 bases lining up with TRBD2. The CDR3 spans 16 residues. Trimming at V came to 6 bases and at J to 3 bases, leaving 11 bases not matched to a gene. The germline gives CDR1 SGHVS, CDR2 FQNEAQ. For the CDR3, the DNA is TGTGCCAGCAGTCTCACTCCCGGGGGGGATACAGATACGCAGTATTTT. It translates to CASSLTPGGDTDTQYF.

This clonotype has only a few counts. V and J are TRBV5-1 and TRBJ2-1; 8 nucleotides agree with TRBD1. The germline gives CDR1 SGHRS, CDR2 YFSETQ. Trimming removed 7 bases from V and 7 bases from J; junction bases left unmatched: 16. The CDR3 covers 16 residues. As DNA, the CDR3 is TGCGCCAGCGGATCACCCAGGACAGGGTCGGGGAATGAGCAGTTCTTC. It specifies CASGSPRTGSGNEQFF.

This rearrangement joins TRBV29-1 to TRBJ2-7; 8 bases match TRBD1. Germline V CDR1 and CDR2: SQVTM, ANQGSEA. V was clipped by 7 bases and J by 6 bases; unmatched bases: 5. This CDR3 region has 11 residues. The CDR3 nucleotides are TGCAGCGCCGGACAGGGAGGCGAGCAGTACTTC. It codes for CSAGQGGEQYF.

The gene calls are TRBV12-3 or TRBV12-4 and TRBJ2-1, with a weak D call TRBD2 (7 bases). Trimming stripped 7 bases from V and 7 bases from J, with 20 bases between. The CDR3 has 15 residues. The CDR3 reads CASTSWGGSGNEQFF. The CDR3 DNA sequence: TGTGCCAGCACCTCTTGGGGGGGCTCTGGTAATGAGCAGTTCTTC.

V and J are TRBV9 and TRBJ2-7; TRBD2 matches at 12 bases. Germline CDR1 SGDLS, CDR2 YYNGEE. V trimming: 4 bases; J trimming: 7 bases; junction bases outside the gene matches: 6. This CDR3 has 14 amino acids. CDR3 DNA: TGTGCCAGCAGCCCGACTAGCGGGGGAACAGAGCAGTACTTC. Amino acids: CASSPTSGGTEQYF.

The chain carries TRBV7-9 and TRBJ2-5, with TRBD1 as a possible D gene (5 bases). CDR3 size: 16 residues. V was pared by 1 base and J by 1 base, with 13 bases between. Germline V gene sequence: CDR1 SEHNR, CDR2 FQNEAQ (reference sequence). CDR3 DNA sequence: TGTGCCAGCAGCTTAGGGGGCAGTACCCTCCAAGAGACCCAGTACTTC. This translates into CASSLGGSTLQETQYF.

There are a few counts of this clonotype. CDR3 residues: CAIRTTDTYEQYF. CDR3 in DNA: TGTGCCATCAGGACGACGGACACCTACGAGCAGTACTTC. The rearrangement joins TRBV10-3 to TRBJ2-5, with a tentative D call TRBD1 (5 bases). The DNA end is a closer match to TRBJ2-7, so the J assignment may be wrong. Germline V lookup: CDR1 ENHRY, CDR2 SYGVKD. CDR3 length equals 13 residues.

This rearrangement joins TRBV5-6 to TRBJ1-1; weak D call: TRBD1 (6 bases). This CDR3 is built from 14 residues. Germline CDR1 is SGHDT and CDR2 is YYEEEE. The V end lost 4 bases, the J end lost 11 bases, and 21 bases lay between the germline ends. This CDR3 reads CASSPTSNNREAFF. CDR3 sequence (DNA): TGTGCCAGCAGCCCCACCTCCAACAACAGGGAGGCTTTCTTT.

The V and J genes are TRBV20-1 and TRBJ1-5; D is uncertain. Trimming took off 0 bases at V and 0 bases at J, with 12 bases between the two ends. There are 16 residues in the CDR3. Per germline, CDR1 DFQATT and CDR2 SNEGSKA (reference sequence). The CDR3 sequence: CSARDFGEYSNQPQHF. The CDR3 DNA reads TGCAGTGCTAGAGATTTCGGGGAATATAGCAATCAGCCCCAGCATTTT.

The gene calls are TRBV7-2 and TRBJ1-2; maybe TRBD1 (6 bases). CDR1 is SGHTA, CDR2 FQGNSA, per germline. The CDR3 sequence is 12 residues long. V gave up 0 bases and J gave up 12 bases, with 11 bases separating them. The CDR3: CASSLAGTSDTF. In nucleotides, the CDR3 is TGTGCCAGCAGCTTAGCCGGGACATCGGACACCTTC.

The J gene is TRBJ2-3, the V gene TRBV7-8, with TRBD2 as a possible D gene (5 bases). This CDR3 has 15 amino acids. From germline, CDR1 is SGHVS and CDR2 FQNEAQ. V was clipped by 0 bases and J by 4 bases, with 11 bases between them. CDR3 nucleotides: TGTGCCAGCAGCTTAGCACTAGTCAGGCCAGATACGCAGTATTTT. Protein product: CASSLALVRPDTQYF.

The chain combines TRBV20-1 with TRBJ2-3, with a tentative D call TRBD2 (5 bases). V was clipped by 2 bases and J by 3 bases, with 18 bases between them. Germline assignment: CDR1 DFQATT and CDR2 SNEGSKA (reference sequence). This CDR3 has 16 residues. Written as DNA, the CDR3 is TGCAGTGCTAGATCCGGCGGAGGTCAAGCTACAGATACGCAGTATTTT. Amino acids: CSARSGGGQATDTQYF.